Listed here are 28 T cell receptor beta chains from one sample, sequenced in a study of CD8 T cells in Susac syndrome. With random hexamers, about 0.45 to 1 ug RNA was reverse transcribed. MiXCR, run by TCRdb on the immunoSEQ multiplex PCR reads, gives a single entry per CDR3 protein. The sample has 400,000 or so distinct CDR3 sequences; 75% to 90% are singletons. The sequencing input was CD8+ T cells from PBMCs. The receptors stem from a human donor with multiple sclerosis.

The V gene is TRBV11-2, the J gene TRBJ1-2, with TRBD1 identical over 9 bases. The CDR3 is 14 amino acids. Looked up from germline, CDR1 is SGHAT and CDR2 is FQNNGV. V lost 5 bases to trimming and J lost 5 bases; unmatched junction nucleotides: 6. This CDR3 is CASSPGTGSYGYTF. CDR3 bases: TGTGCCAGCAGCCCTGGGACAGGGTCGTATGGCTACACCTTC.

The V gene is TRBV2, the J gene TRBJ2-7; 10 positions agree with TRBD1. CDR1 and CDR2 from the germline V gene are SNHLY and FYNNEI. J was trimmed by 1 base and V by 8 bases; bases with no gene match: 5. There are 14 residues in the CDR3. CDR3 protein: CASLGTGDSYEQYF. As DNA, the CDR3 is TGTGCCAGCTTAGGGACAGGGGATTCCTACGAGCAGTACTTC.

The CDR3 protein is CSARDPARRDEQFF. As DNA, the CDR3 is TGCAGTGCTAGAGATCCGGCACGCAGGGATGAGCAGTTCTTC. V usage is TRBV20-1 and J usage is TRBJ2-1, with a tentative D call TRBD1 (5 bases). Trimming pared 0 bases from V and 8 bases from J, leaving 14 bases between. This CDR3 is built from 14 residues. Germline assignment: CDR1 DFQATT and CDR2 SNEGSKA (reference sequence).

V usage is TRBV28 and J usage is TRBJ1-1; D unclear. This CDR3 region has 13 residues. The V end lost 3 bases, the J end lost 10 bases, and 15 bases lay between the germline ends. The germline CDR1 and CDR2 sequences are MDHEN and SYDVKM. The CDR3 nucleotides are TGTGCCAGCAGTTTGCGAAATCCATCGGGAGCTTTCTTT. It yields the protein CASSLRNPSGAFF.

The CDR3 DNA sequence: TGTGCCAGCAGTTCAACTTTGGATCCCCACTACGAGCAGTACTTC. It translates to CASSSTLDPHYEQYF. The chain has TRBV27 and TRBJ2-7, with no clear D. Germline V gives CDR1 MNHEY, CDR2 SMNVEV (reference sequence). V was pared by 4 bases and J by 3 bases, with 16 bases between. The CDR3 loop spans 15 amino acids.

This clonotype was found once. Relative to the germline gene, one junction end is altered; a read error may explain this. The chain recombines TRBV6-1 with TRBJ2-7; D uncertain. Looked up from germline, CDR1 is MNHNS and CDR2 is SASEGT. The CDR3 is 12 amino acids. The CDR3 sequence is CATSGSPGKQYF. As DNA, the CDR3 is TGTGCCACCAGTGGGTCCCCGGGCAAGCAGTACTTC.

The chain recombines TRBV3-1 with TRBJ2-1; D may be TRBD1 (6 bases). The CDR3 is 16 amino acids. V was clipped by 4 bases and J by 5 bases, with 18 bases between them. The germline CDR1 and CDR2 sequences are LGHDT and YNNKEL (reference sequence). CDR3 residues: CASSLRTGPGNNEQFF. Here the CDR3 DNA reads TGTGCCAGCAGCCTAAGAACAGGGCCAGGGAACAATGAGCAGTTCTTC.

This clonotype was observed a handful of times. This rearrangement joins TRBV2 to TRBJ1-2, with D uncertain. This CDR3 is 15 amino acids long. Germline loops: CDR1 SNHLY, CDR2 FYNNEI. The V end was cut by 1 base, the J end by 7 bases, with 16 bases between. The CDR3 region is CASSEEDLGWGGYTF. The CDR3 bases are TGTGCCAGCAGTGAAGAAGATTTAGGGTGGGGTGGCTACACCTTC.

The chain couples TRBV24-1 to TRBJ2-1, with D unresolved. V was cut by 2 bases and J by 6 bases, with 7 bases left in between. This CDR3 comprises 13 residues. Germline V gene sequence: CDR1 KGHDR, CDR2 SFDVKD. CDR3 sequence: CATSDSTSNEQFF. DNA for the CDR3: TGTGCCACCAGTGATTCTACCAGCAATGAGCAGTTCTTC.

V and J are TRBV9 and TRBJ1-1; TRBD1 aligns across 8 bases. The CDR3 runs 13 residues. The germline V gene has CDR1 SGDLS and CDR2 YYNGEE. Germline trimming cut 3 bases from V and 4 bases from J; bases unmatched to any gene: 2. CDR3 DNA: TGTGCCAGCAGCGGGCAGGGGGCCACTGAAGCTTTCTTT. It translates to CASSGQGATEAFF.

This sequence joins TRBV27 and TRBJ1-1; no clear D. V lost 0 bases, J lost 5 bases, and 13 bases lay in between. There are 15 residues in the CDR3. The germline V gene has CDR1 MNHEY and CDR2 SMNVEV (reference sequence). CDR3 region: CASSLSARGETEAFF. The DNA of the CDR3 is TGTGCCAGCAGTTTATCCGCGAGAGGAGAGACTGAAGCTTTCTTT.

The DNA for the CDR3 is TGCGCCAGCAGCCAAGACCTAGCGGGGGGGCCCGGAGAGACCCAGTACTTC. This encodes CASSQDLAGGPGETQYF. This chain connects TRBV4-1 to TRBJ2-5, with 12 bases matching TRBD2. The CDR3 spans 17 residues. Losses at the gene ends were 0 bases for V and 4 bases for J; bases not matched to a gene: 6. Germline CDR1 is MGHRA and CDR2 is YSYEKL.

The rearrangement joins TRBV5-6 to TRBJ2-3, with 8 bases aligning to TRBD2. In germline, CDR1 is SGHDT, CDR2 YYEEEE. The V and J ends lost 0 bases and 4 bases, in that order; junction bases with no gene match: 4. The CDR3 has 15 amino acids. In nucleotides, the CDR3 is TGTGCCAGCAGCTTGGTCGGGGGGGCCCCAGATACGCAGTATTTT. It is translated as CASSLVGGAPDTQYF.

J is TRBJ1-5 and V is TRBV28; D is undetermined. The CDR3 totals 13 residues. The V end was cut by 6 bases, the J end by 6 bases, with 12 bases between. Germline V CDR1 and CDR2: MDHEN, SYDVKM. CDR3 bases: TGTGCCAGCAGCGGGAGGCAAGGTCAGCCCCAGCATTTT. Amino acids: CASSGRQGQPQHF.

Comments on this clonotype: One end of the junction fails to match germline, which may point to a read error. This chain joins TRBV30 and TRBJ1-1, with D possibly being TRBD1 (6 bases). CDR3 length: 10 amino acids. Germline loops: CDR1 GTSNPN, CDR2 SVGIG (reference sequence). The CDR3 loop reads CAWSMGTWIF. The CDR3 nucleotides are TGTGCCTGGTCAATGGGGACATGGATCTTT.

The table lists this clonotype with a few counts. This chain uses TRBV7-8 with TRBJ2-7; D may be TRBD1 or TRBD2 (6 bases each). The CDR3 contains 16 residues. V was trimmed by 0 bases and J by 5 bases, leaving 17 bases between them. Germline CDR1 is SGHVS and CDR2 is FQNEAQ. As DNA, the CDR3 is TGTGCCAGCAGCTTAGCTTATAGGGGGGATCTCGACGAGCAGTACTTC. Encoded protein: CASSLAYRGDLDEQYF.

The genes are TRBV20-1 and TRBJ2-1; D is unresolved. The CDR3 sequence is 16 residues long. Trimming pared 1 base from V and 3 bases from J, leaving 16 bases between. Per the germline V gene, CDR1 is DFQATT and CDR2 is SNEGSKA (reference sequence). As DNA, the CDR3 is TGCAGTGCTAGAGCCTCCCCAGAGAACTTCTACAATGAGCAGTTCTTC. It is translated as CSARASPENFYNEQFF.

The chain couples TRBV19 to TRBJ2-3; 11 bases line up with TRBD1. The CDR3 loop spans 15 amino acids. Germline V gene data show CDR1 as LNHDA and CDR2 as SQIVND (reference sequence). Trimming cost V 4 bases and J 9 bases; bases outside gene matches: 9. CDR3 region: CASSNRDRGEETQYF. CDR3 nucleotide sequence: TGTGCCAGTAGTAACCGGGACAGGGGGGAAGAGACGCAGTATTTT. Full variable domain (rest looked up from reference TRBV19 and TRBJ2-3): DGGITQSPKYLFRKEGQNVTLSCEQNLNHDAMYWYRQDPGQGLRLIYYSQIVNDFQKGDIAEGYSVSREKKESFPLTVTSAQKNPTAFYLCASSNRDRGEETQYFGPGTRLTVL.

This chain connects TRBV6-5 to TRBJ2-7; TRBD1 might be the D (6 bases). Germline V gives CDR1 MNHEY, CDR2 SVGAGI. V lost 3 bases and J lost 5, with 14 bases in between. The CDR3 totals 14 residues. The CDR3 DNA sequence: TGTGCCAGCAGTTATGGCAGGGGCATCGACGAGCAGTACTTC. Its protein product is CASSYGRGIDEQYF.

The chain is built from TRBV28 and TRBJ1-2; the D gene is possibly TRBD1 (5 bases). The V end lost 3 bases, the J end lost 5 bases, and 10 bases lay between the germline ends. The CDR3 is made up of 13 amino acids. Germline CDR1 is MDHEN and CDR2 is SYDVKM. DNA of the CDR3: TGTGCCAGCAGTTTCGTCCAGGGTTATGGCTACACCTTC. This gives the protein CASSFVQGYGYTF.

The chain uses TRBV14 and TRBJ2-1; 8 bases match TRBD2. Germline loops: CDR1 SGHDN, CDR2 FVKESK. With 6 bases clipped from V and 0 bases from J, the junction kept 1 base outside the gene matches. This CDR3 contains 14 residues. CDR3 sequence reads: CASRGLDSYNEQFF. CDR3 coding DNA: TGTGCCAGCAGGGGACTAGACTCCTACAATGAGCAGTTCTTC.

The genes are TRBV7-8 and TRBJ2-7; 9 bases agree with TRBD1. Germline trimming cut 7 bases from V and 5 bases from J; bases unmatched to any gene: 12. The CDR3 consists of 15 residues. CDR1 is SGHVS, CDR2 FQNEAQ, per germline. For the CDR3, the DNA is TGTGCCAGCATCCACCGACGGACAGGGGACCACGAGCAGTACTTC. Translating it yields CASIHRRTGDHEQYF.

The chain recombines TRBV5-1 with TRBJ1-1; D is undetermined. This CDR3 has 15 residues. V lost 0 bases and J lost 4, with 13 bases in between. Looked up from germline, CDR1 is SGHRS and CDR2 is YFSETQ. The CDR3 loop reads CASSLALGYGTEAFF. The CDR3 DNA sequence: TGCGCCAGCAGCTTGGCCCTGGGTTACGGCACTGAAGCTTTCTTT.

The chain has TRBV4-1 and TRBJ1-1; D gene uncertain. Trimming cost V 4 bases and J 3 bases, with 15 bases left between them. Germline CDR1 and CDR2: MGHRA and YSYEKL. The CDR3 extends over 15 amino acids. The CDR3 sequence: CASSLSTLWDTEAFF. The CDR3 DNA follows: TGCGCCAGCAGCCTATCCACCCTCTGGGACACTGAAGCTTTCTTT.

This chain joins TRBV6-4 and TRBJ1-2; D is uncertain. The V gene's germline CDR1 is MRHNA and CDR2 SNTAGT. V lost 3 bases and J 5 bases, leaving 10 bases between the germline ends. This CDR3 spans 13 amino acids. CDR3 sequence reads: CASSESPPYGYTF. The CDR3 DNA is TGTGCCAGCAGTGAAAGTCCGCCATATGGCTACACCTTC.

The chain couples TRBV7-9 to TRBJ1-4; D not certain. With 4 bases removed from V and 7 bases from J, the gap between germline ends came to 13 bases. Germline assignment: CDR1 SEHNR and CDR2 FQNEAQ (reference sequence). The CDR3 is 14 residues long. CDR3 loop: CASSSRPGSEKLFF. The CDR3 nucleotides are TGTGCCAGCAGCTCCCGACCGGGCAGTGAAAAACTGTTTTTT. The variable domain in full, with the rest retrieved from reference TRBV7-9 and TRBJ1-4, is DTGVSQNPRHKITKRGQNVTFRCDPISEHNRLYWYRQTLGQGPEFLTYFQNEAQLEKSRLLSDRFSAERPKGSFSTLEIQRTEQGDSAMYLCASSSRPGSEKLFFGSGTQLSVL.

This clonotype was seen a single time. The chain links TRBV3-1 to TRBJ2-3, with 9 positions matching TRBD2. This CDR3 is built from 17 residues. J gave up 1 base and V 3 bases, and 8 bases lay outside the gene matches. Germline CDR1 reads LGHDT; CDR2 reads YNNKEL (reference sequence). CDR3: CASSQASGKEGTDTQYF. CDR3 bases: TGTGCCAGCAGCCAGGCTAGCGGGAAGGAGGGCACAGATACGCAGTATTTT.

The chain combines TRBV28 with TRBJ1-1, with D tentatively TRBD1 (5 bases). V lost 2 bases, J lost 3 bases, and 13 bases lay in between. From germline, CDR1 is MDHEN and CDR2 SYDVKM. The CDR3 covers 15 residues. The CDR3, as DNA: TGTGCCAGCAGTTTAGATAAGACAGAGTACACTGAAGCTTTCTTT. Its protein product is CASSLDKTEYTEAFF.